This record covers a single T cell receptor beta chain. What antigen it recognizes has not been identified. It has no much larger one-base neighbor in the sample; base qualities were not kept. The time point label here, explained by the study, means: cycle 2 day 1 (C2D1) of nivolumab. All trial patients had relapsed after autologous stem cell transplantation, with cohorts A, B and C differing in prior brentuximab vedotin exposure. A total of more than 55 patients with relapsed/refractory classical Hodgkin lymphoma made up the trial cohort, and each patient's best overall response was complete response, partial response or progressive disease. Single-agent nivolumab was administered to trial patients in the multi-cohort phase II CheckMate 205 trial. An independent review committee assessed best overall response by applying the 2007 International Working Group response criteria. PBMCs from the trial were collected at three points: immediately before nivolumab initiation (C1D1), and during therapy at cycle 2 day 1 and cycle 4 day 1. Peripheral blood was collected in 8 mL Vacutainer Cell Preparation Tubes, from which PBMCs were isolated by centrifugation and then cryopreserved.

The sample originates from a study of PD-1 blockade in classical Hodgkin lymphoma (dated by TCRdb to the early 2020s). For context, the study as a whole: Nivolumab dosing was 3 mg/kg intravenously every 2 weeks, continuing until either disease progression or unacceptable toxicity. The study used CyTOF and TCR beta sequencing to define a peripheral blood immune signature of response to PD-1 blockade in classical Hodgkin lymphoma. Study-wide conclusions, independent of this receptor: Among trial patients, those achieving complete response had baseline diversity similar to that of newly diagnosed patients, while diversity was significantly lower in partial responders and progressors. Diversity was lower in patients who began nivolumab less than 1 year after ASCT, so these patients were left out of later analyses to avoid confounding by immune reconstitution. The study covered only a single clinical trial cohort, and the causes of the repertoire differences, possibly disease activity or prior therapy, were still not defined. By C4D1, a significant rise was seen in CD4+ TCR diversity but not in CD8+ TCR diversity (p=0.0027 vs p=0.16), and the rise was most apparent among complete responders (p=0.02). Newly diagnosed patients were reported to have lower baseline TCR diversity than healthy donors, and relapsed/refractory patients were reported to have lower baseline TCR diversity still.

The Qiagen DNeasy kit was used to extract genomic DNA both from unsorted PBMCs and from the negatively selected CD4+ and CD8+ fractions. Amplification of TCR beta CDR3 regions was done by immunoSEQ multiplex PCR with primers that anneal to V and J segments. A synthetic immune receptor repertoire was used to minimize amplification bias, and remaining bias was computationally removed after sequencing. As for the authors' bioinformatics: Custom Python scripts were used to quantify repertoire diversity as the Shannon entropy index. The unsorted, CD4+ and CD8+ repertoires were each analyzed separately, with the exception of combined analyses, where CD4+ and CD8+ sequences were merged in silico. Clonal expansion was defined as at least a 2-fold frequency increase after treatment relative to C1D1, with a pseudocount of 0.5 for undetected baseline clones. Singleton clones were defined as clones with 0 or 1 copy at C1D1, and non-singleton clones were defined as clones with 2 or more copies. Clones expanded in unsorted samples were labelled as CD4+, CD8+ or unknown by matching protein sequences in sorted samples from the same patient. Wilcoxon tests on paired samples were used to test changes in diversity from C1D1 to C4D1. As stored in TCRdb, this immuneACCESS dataset retains in-frame rearrangements with V and J assigned. A fraction of the clones does not appear; measured against another copy, unresolved V genes explain less than half of the discrepancy, and the remainder lacks a known reason. That table is the source of V, J and clone size, and D and trimming were worked out from the DNA. The sample table holds approximately 41,000 clones, of which about 88% were seen once. The top ten constitute about 5.9% of the sample.

The CDR3 runs 14 amino acids, cysteine and phenylalanine included. Kept here is only the CDR3 DNA, which spans 42 bases and is read in frame from base 1. The germline V gene gives CDR1 as SGHRS and CDR2 as YFSETQ. The V end loses 0 bases and the J end loses 3 bases, and a stretch of 7 bases separates them. This chain joins TRBV5-1 to TRBJ2-1, with TRBD1 as a weak D call on 5 bases. The receptor was isolated from a human donor with classical Hodgkin lymphoma. The material sequenced was peripheral blood mononuclear cells (PBMCs), taken before the second cycle of nivolumab. The encoded CDR3 is CASSLAGYYNEQFF. The DNA sequence is given as TGCGCCAGCAGCTTGGCAGGGTACTACAATGAGCAGTTCTTC.